These 20 T cell receptor beta chains were all obtained from the same sample, sequenced in a study of cytomegalovirus exposure and HLA in healthy donors. Measured with immunoSEQ multiplex PCR; TCRdb has only the in-frame clones, and not every one. The repertoire holds roughly 350,000 clones, with 86% as singletons. The sequenced sample consisted of PBMCs. The receptors come from a woman younger than 30 in good health and CMV-seronegative.

The chain employs TRBV6-1 and TRBJ2-5, with TRBD1 as a possible D gene (6 bases). CDR1 and CDR2 (germline): MNHNS, SASEGT. The CDR3 extends over 15 amino acids. The V end was cut by 6 bases, the J end by 0 bases, with 14 bases between. The CDR3 here is CASRNRDIYQETQYF. Written as DNA, the CDR3 is TGTGCCAGCAGGAACCGGGACATTTACCAAGAGACCCAGTACTTC.

CDR3 sequence: CASSPLEGKLGGYTF. DNA for the CDR3: TGTGCCAGCTCACCACTCGAGGGCAAACTGGGCGGCTACACCTTC. The chain recombines TRBV18 with TRBJ1-2; no clear D. V was cut by 1 base and J by 8 bases, with 17 bases left in between. Germline V gene lookup returns CDR1 KGHSH and CDR2 LQKENI. CDR3 length: 15 residues. Complete variable domain (other parts from reference TRBV18 and TRBJ1-2): NAGVMQNPRHLVRRRGQEARLRCSPMKGHSHVYWYRQLPEEGLKFMVYLQKENIIDESGMPKERFSAEFPKEGPSILRIQQVVRGDSAAYFCASSPLEGKLGGYTFGSGTRLTVV.

The chain is built from TRBV6-5 and TRBJ1-1, with a tentative D call TRBD1 (5 bases). The CDR3 runs to 14 residues. Germline V gene data show CDR1 as MNHEY and CDR2 as SVGAGI. With 0 bases removed from V and 1 base from J, the gap between germline ends came to 6 bases. CDR3 protein: CASSYSGGNTEAFF. CDR3 sequence (DNA): TGTGCCAGCAGTTACTCCGGGGGGAACACTGAAGCTTTCTTT.

The genes are TRBV5-6 and TRBJ2-3; 7 nucleotides align to TRBD2. This CDR3 comprises 17 residues. J was trimmed by 3 bases and V by 4 bases; bases with no gene match: 14. The germline CDR1 and CDR2 sequences are SGHDT and YYEEEE. The CDR3 sequence is CASSPTMRETRTDTQYF. The CDR3 DNA follows: TGTGCCAGCAGCCCCACAATGCGGGAGACGCGGACAGATACGCAGTATTTT.

The chain links TRBV9 to TRBJ2-1; a weak D match, TRBD2 (5 bases). CDR3 length equals 13 residues. Germline CDR1 and CDR2: SGDLS and YYNGEE. The V end lost 3 bases, the J end lost 6 bases, and 10 bases lay between the germline ends. The CDR3 is CASSETSFNEQFF. The DNA of the CDR3 is TGTGCCAGCAGCGAAACTAGTTTCAATGAGCAGTTCTTC.

As for this clone: Other DNA sequences in this specimen translate into the identical CDR3. This chain uses TRBV20-1 with TRBJ1-2; 8 bases fit TRBD1. The CDR3 contains 11 residues. V lost 6 bases, J lost 3 bases, and 0 bases stayed unmatched. From germline, CDR1 is DFQATT and CDR2 SNEGSKA (reference sequence). This chain's CDR3 is CSAQGDYGYTF. CDR3 nucleotides: TGCAGTGCACAGGGGGACTATGGCTACACCTTC.

The chain's CDR3 is CASSLGTAEKLFF. The CDR3 coding sequence is TGTGCCAGCAGCTTAGGGACAGCTGAAAAACTGTTTTTT. This chain connects TRBV7-6 to TRBJ1-4; tentatively, D is TRBD1 (6 bases). The germline CDR1 and CDR2 sequences are SGHVS and FNYEAQ. The CDR3 consists of 13 residues. The ends were cut back, 1 base at V and 7 bases at J, with 7 bases in the middle.

V gene TRBV5-1 combines with J gene TRBJ2-7; possible D gene TRBD2, 5 bases. This CDR3 region has 14 residues. CDR1 and CDR2 (germline): SGHRS, YFSETQ. Trimming cost V 0 bases and J 2 bases, with 9 bases left between them. In DNA form, the CDR3 reads TGCGCCAGCAGCTTGGCCGGGGATCCCTACGAGCAGTACTTC. This codes for CASSLAGDPYEQYF.

Worth noting for this clone: The sample has other DNA sequences that encode this CDR3 too. This chain uses TRBV9 with TRBJ1-1; the match to TRBD1 covers 8 bases. This CDR3 comprises 13 residues. J gave up 4 bases and V 2 bases, and 1 base lay outside the gene matches. The germline gives CDR1 SGDLS, CDR2 YYNGEE. The CDR3 sequence is CASSVTGGTEAFF. The CDR3 DNA sequence: TGTGCCAGCAGCGTTACAGGGGGCACTGAAGCTTTCTTT.

The chain recombines TRBV4-3 with TRBJ2-1, with 9 bases identical to TRBD1. V lost 1 base to trimming and J lost 10 bases; unmatched junction nucleotides: 2. This CDR3 region has 13 residues. Germline CDR1 and CDR2: LGHNA and YSLEER. As DNA, the CDR3 is TGCGCCAGCAGCCAAGGGACAGGGGACGAGCAGTTCTTC. It codes for CASSQGTGDEQFF.

The chain carries TRBV4-3 and TRBJ2-7; 10 nucleotides line up with TRBD2. The CDR3 sequence is 16 residues long. The germline V gene has CDR1 LGHNA and CDR2 YSLEER. V was pared by 0 bases and J by 2 bases, with 4 bases of the junction left unmatched. CDR3 in amino acids: CASSQELTSGTYEQYF. CDR3 DNA sequence: TGCGCCAGCAGCCAAGAGTTAACTAGCGGGACCTACGAGCAGTACTTC.

The chain couples TRBV18 to TRBJ2-5, with TRBD1 matching over 7 bases. The V gene end was trimmed by 6 bases and the J gene end by 5 bases; junction bases not matched to a gene: 6. Germline-derived CDR1 and CDR2 are KGHSH and LQKENI. This CDR3 spans 13 amino acids. Written as DNA, the CDR3 is TGTGCCAGCTCGGCCACAGGGGATGAGACCCAGTACTTC. It is translated as CASSATGDETQYF.

The V call is TRBV5-6, the J call TRBJ2-3; tentatively, D is TRBD2 (6 bases). CDR3 size: 16 residues. Trimming removed 0 bases at V and 0 bases at J, with 11 bases between. Germline V gene sequence: CDR1 SGHDT, CDR2 YYEEEE. CDR3 sequence: CASSLGAGLSTDTQYF. As DNA, the CDR3 is TGTGCCAGCAGCTTGGGAGCGGGCCTGAGCACAGATACGCAGTATTTT. The entire variable domain, with the rest obtained from reference TRBV5-6 and TRBJ2-3, is as follows: DAGVTQSPTHLIKTRGQQVTLRCSPKSGHDTVSWYQQALGQGPQFIFQYYEEEERQRGNFPDRFSGHQFPNYSSELNVNALLLGDSALYLCASSLGAGLSTDTQYFGPGTRLTVL.

The rearrangement uses TRBV29-1 and TRBJ2-5; 7 bases map to TRBD2. CDR1 is SQVTM and CDR2 is ANQGSEA in the germline V gene. The V and J ends lost 7 bases and 2 bases, in that order; junction bases with no gene match: 1. The CDR3 sequence is 11 residues long. The CDR3 DNA sequence: TGCAGCGCCGGGGGGCAAGAGACCCAGTACTTC. Its translation is CSAGGQETQYF.

This clone was counted a single time. This sequence joins TRBV27 and TRBJ1-4; 7 positions agree with TRBD1. After removal of 6 bases from V and 7 bases from J, the junction contained 5 bases not matched to a gene. Germline V gene lookup returns CDR1 MNHEY and CDR2 SMNVEV (reference sequence). This CDR3 spans 13 amino acids. CDR3 protein: CASRRQGPEKLFF. CDR3 in DNA: TGTGCCAGCAGGAGACAGGGTCCTGAAAAACTGTTTTTT.

A few counts support this clone. This chain uses TRBV27 with TRBJ1-2; D is unresolved. Germline CDR1 and CDR2: MNHEY and SMNVEV (reference sequence). The CDR3 is 14 amino acids. V lost 5 bases and J lost 7, with 17 bases in between. Here the CDR3 DNA reads TGTGCCAGCAGTCCCTTCGGAGGAGAAGGTGGCTACACCTTC. Translation: CASSPFGGEGGYTF.

This clone was counted only a few times. V gene TRBV10-3 combines with J gene TRBJ1-3, with unresolved D. Trimming stripped 10 bases from V and 0 bases from J, with 16 bases between. This CDR3 has 15 amino acids. CDR1 is ENHRY, CDR2 SYGVKD, per germline. As DNA, the CDR3 is TGTGCCACCTCGAGCCAGGTTAGCTCTGGAAACACCATATATTTT. It encodes CATSSQVSSGNTIYF.

The chain uses TRBV9 and TRBJ1-2; D unresolved. The germline V and J ends were trimmed by 0 bases and 2 bases, with 14 bases remaining between them. The CDR3 covers 16 residues. CDR1 SGDLS and CDR2 YYNGEE come from the germline V gene. The CDR3 loop is CASSVGAQSGNYGYTF. The CDR3 region has the DNA TGTGCCAGCAGCGTAGGGGCCCAAAGCGGGAACTATGGCTACACCTTC.

Only a few counts were recorded for this clone. This CDR3 is also generated by other DNA sequences in the sample. V gene TRBV5-1 combines with J gene TRBJ1-1, with D possibly being TRBD1 (6 bases). Germline V gene lookup returns CDR1 SGHRS and CDR2 YFSETQ. This CDR3 has 14 residues. The germline V and J ends were trimmed by 4 bases and 1 base, with 11 bases remaining between them. For the CDR3, the DNA is TGCGCCAGCAGCCTCGGACAGTCGAACACTGAAGCTTTCTTT. Its protein is CASSLGQSNTEAFF.

This clone was seen a handful of times. The same CDR3 also results from other DNA sequences found in this sample. J is TRBJ1-4 and V is TRBV5-1; 8 bases fit TRBD1. The CDR3 covers 14 residues. Trimming at V came to 2 bases and at J to 7 bases, leaving 4 bases not matched to a gene. The germline V gene has CDR1 SGHRS and CDR2 YFSETQ. CDR3 amino acids: CASSLGQGGEKLFF. The CDR3 nucleotides are TGCGCCAGCAGCTTAGGACAGGGAGGTGAAAAACTGTTTTTT.